The 27 T cell receptor beta chains below come from one sample, sequenced in a study of early T cells in non-severe SARS-CoV-2 infection (dated by TCRdb to the early 2020s). Library construction relied on 5' RACE. The sequencer listed for this sample is NextSeq 500. The public reads were quality trimmed at Q25 with fastp and then assembled into clones with MiXCR by TCRdb, keeping productive beta chains. All rows with the same CDR3 protein become a single entry with the most common DNA and genes. Here the sample has 30,000 to 35,000 distinct CDR3 sequences; roughly 4.5% occur a single time. Of the sample, about 5.5% is held by the ten largest clones. The specimen sequenced was whole blood. The receptors derive from an adult who was a healthcare worker with PCR-confirmed SARS-CoV-2 infection or an uninfected control (not recorded which).

This clonotype was counted many times. The CDR3, as DNA: TGTGCCAGCAGCCTGACTAGCGGCCCCCTTTCACAAGAGACCCAGTACTTC. As protein: CASSLTSGPLSQETQYF. The chain joins TRBV28 to TRBJ2-5; TRBD2 matches 9 bases. CDR3 size: 17 residues. After removal of 6 bases from V and 2 bases from J, the junction contained 13 bases not matched to a gene. Germline CDR1 and CDR2: MDHEN and SYDVKM. Full variable domain (rest looked up from reference TRBV28 and TRBJ2-5): DVKVTQSSRYLVKRTGEKVFLECVQDMDHENMFWYRQDPGLGLRLIYFSYDVKMKEKGDIPEGYSVSREKKERFSLILESASTNQTSMYLCASSLTSGPLSQETQYFGPGTRLLVL.

This clonotype was counted many times. The rearrangement joins TRBV7-8 to TRBJ2-1, with 14 bases that match TRBD2. The trim removed 3 bases at V and 3 bases at J, leaving 7 bases unmatched. Germline V gene data show CDR1 as SGHVS and CDR2 as FQNEAQ. The CDR3 has 18 residues. The CDR3 is CASSLGLAGVLVYNEQFF. CDR3 nucleotide sequence: TGTGCCAGCAGCTTGGGACTAGCGGGGGTTCTGGTCTACAATGAGCAGTTCTTC.

This clonotype has only a few counts. The chain couples TRBV9 to TRBJ1-5; possibly TRBD1 for D (5 bases). Germline assignment: CDR1 SGDLS and CDR2 YYNGEE. The CDR3 runs 14 residues. V was pared by 0 bases and J by 5 bases, with 9 bases between. The CDR3 DNA reads TGTGCCAGCAGCGTAGGGGACGACGATCAGCCCCAGCATTTT. It is translated as CASSVGDDDQPQHF.

This clonotype was seen many times. This chain uses TRBV6-2 or TRBV6-3 with TRBJ1-1; unclear D gene. With 8 bases removed from V and 2 bases from J, the gap between germline ends came to 12 bases. This CDR3 region has 13 residues. Germline V gives CDR1 MNHEY, CDR2 SVGEGT. CDR3 protein: CASYGFVNTEAFF. In DNA form, the CDR3 reads TGTGCCAGCTATGGGTTCGTAAACACTGAAGCTTTCTTT.

Many counts were recorded for this clonotype. This chain links TRBV18 with TRBJ2-5; 8 bases fit TRBD2. This CDR3 has 17 residues. The germline gives CDR1 KGHSH, CDR2 LQKENI. V lost 0 bases to trimming and J lost 2 bases; unmatched junction nucleotides: 8. The CDR3 sequence: CASSPPLGLEQQETQYF. Here the CDR3 DNA reads TGTGCCAGCTCACCACCTTTGGGACTAGAGCAACAAGAGACCCAGTACTTC. The full variable domain, its missing parts supplied by reference TRBV18 and TRBJ2-5, is NAGVMQNPRHLVRRRGQEARLRCSPMKGHSHVYWYRQLPEEGLKFMVYLQKENIIDESGMPKERFSAEFPKEGPSILRIQQVVRGDSAAYFCASSPPLGLEQQETQYFGPGTRLLVL.

J is TRBJ1-1 and V is TRBV6-6; D is uncertain. The CDR3 covers 14 residues. The germline V and J ends were trimmed by 8 bases and 3 bases, with 16 bases remaining between them. Germline V gene sequence: CDR1 MNHNY, CDR2 SVGAGI (reference sequence). CDR3: CASAQGSGDTEAFF. CDR3 in DNA: TGTGCCAGCGCCCAAGGGAGTGGTGACACTGAAGCTTTCTTT.

This clonotype was detected many times. The chain recombines TRBV7-9 with TRBJ2-7; D is possibly TRBD1 or TRBD2 (6 bases each). The V and J ends lost 1 base and 3 bases respectively, with 16 bases between them. CDR3 length: 16 amino acids. Germline V gene data show CDR1 as SEHNR and CDR2 as FQNEAQ (reference sequence). CDR3 amino acids: CASSLVRTGAFYEQYF. DNA of the CDR3: TGTGCCAGCAGCTTAGTTCGTACGGGGGCATTCTACGAGCAGTACTTC.

Ten or more counts support this clonotype. The genes are TRBV20-1 and TRBJ2-3, with TRBD2 matching over 11 bases. Unmatched junction bases numbered 14, after V lost 0 bases and J lost 6 bases. Germline V gene sequence: CDR1 DFQATT, CDR2 SNEGSKA (reference sequence). This CDR3 is built from 18 residues. The CDR3 DNA sequence: TGCAGTGCTAGAGATTTGGTTACTAGCGGGGGCCGGGCGGATACGCAGTATTTT. Amino acid sequence: CSARDLVTSGGRADTQYF.

This clonotype came up a few times. The chain links TRBV7-9 to TRBJ2-1, with D unresolved. V lost 5 bases, J lost 10 bases, and 21 bases lay in between. Germline V gene data show CDR1 as SEHNR and CDR2 as FQNEAQ (reference sequence). The CDR3 is 15 residues long. The chain's CDR3 is CASSLGTHLPPEQFF. The CDR3 nucleotides are TGTGCCAGCAGCCTCGGCACCCACCTCCCTCCAGAGCAGTTCTTC.

This clonotype has a count of ten or more. J is TRBJ2-7 and V is TRBV7-2; 8 nucleotides line up with TRBD2. The CDR3 totals 14 residues. CDR1 and CDR2 (germline): SGHTA, FQGNSA. J was trimmed by 5 bases and V by 8 bases; bases with no gene match: 11. The CDR3 DNA reads as TGTGCCAGCCTATGGTCAGCGGGAGCGAACGAGCAGTACTTC. Translated, it gives CASLWSAGANEQYF.

The sample holds many counts of this clonotype. The CDR3 nucleotides read TGTGCCAGCAGCTCCAGGGGGCAGGCCCCCGGCTACACCTTC. It translates to CASSSRGQAPGYTF. The chain couples TRBV5-7 to TRBJ1-2, with TRBD1 matching 8 bases. TRBV5-7 qualifies as an ORF whose function is uncertain. CDR3 size: 14 residues. Trimming took 3 bases from V and 8 from J; bases not matched to a gene: 9.

The table lists this clonotype with many counts. The chain is built from TRBV7-2 and TRBJ2-3; no reliable D call. The length of the CDR3 is 15 residues. Between the trimmed V and J ends, which lost 3 bases and 3 bases, there was a span of 13 bases. Germline loops: CDR1 SGHTA, CDR2 FQGNSA. In nucleotides, the CDR3 is TGTGCCAGCAGCTTCGGGCGGCCTGAAACAGATACGCAGTATTTT. Amino acids: CASSFGRPETDTQYF.

This clonotype came up a few times. The CDR3 is CASSLATRSSYNSPLHF. The CDR3 nucleotides read TGTGCCAGCAGCTTAGCGACGAGGAGCTCCTATAATTCACCCCTCCACTTT. This rearrangement joins TRBV7-8 to TRBJ1-6; D is unresolved. The CDR3 sequence is 17 residues long. Trimming took 0 bases from V and 0 from J, leaving 9 bases between them. The germline V gene has CDR1 SGHVS and CDR2 FQNEAQ.

There are many counts of this clonotype. This chain links TRBV6-1 with TRBJ2-7; 7 bases map to TRBD1. V dropped 6 bases and J dropped 2; count of bases not matched to a gene: 10. CDR1 is MNHNS, CDR2 SASEGT, per germline. The CDR3 length is 15 residues. Here the CDR3 DNA reads TGTGCCAGCAGGCCCGAGGACAGGCTGACCTACGAGCAGTACTTC. Translation gives CASRPEDRLTYEQYF.

This clonotype was seen many times. The rearrangement uses TRBV12-3 or TRBV12-4 and TRBJ2-4, with TRBD2 identical over 7 bases. CDR3 length: 15 amino acids. The V segment lost 8 bases and the J segment 0 bases; nucleotides outside the gene matches: 7. The CDR3, as DNA: TGTGCCAGCTCCCCTGGGGGGGTAGCCAAAAACATTCAGTACTTC. As protein: CASSPGGVAKNIQYF.

The sample holds many counts of this clonotype. This chain connects TRBV20-1 to TRBJ2-3, with unresolved D. Germline V gene sequence: CDR1 DFQATT, CDR2 SNEGSKA (reference sequence). V lost 4 bases and J 2 bases, leaving 16 bases between the germline ends. The CDR3 runs 15 residues. The CDR3 DNA follows: TGCAGTGCTATTAGCCACCGAGCTAACACAGATACGCAGTATTTT. It is translated as CSAISHRANTDTQYF.

This clonotype occurred many times. This chain uses TRBV12-3 or TRBV12-4 with TRBJ2-5, with TRBD1 identical over 7 bases. The CDR3 has 15 amino acids. V lost 6 bases to trimming and J lost 2 bases; unmatched junction nucleotides: 9. CDR3 coding DNA: TGTGCCAGCAGGATGACAGGGAAACATCAAGAGACCCAGTACTTC. Amino acid sequence: CASRMTGKHQETQYF.

This clonotype was recorded many times. This chain links TRBV19 with TRBJ2-2, with 10 nucleotides matching TRBD1. Germline V gives CDR1 LNHDA, CDR2 SQIVND (reference sequence). Unmatched junction bases numbered 6, after V lost 3 bases and J lost 5 bases. The CDR3 has 16 residues. CDR3 DNA sequence: TGTGCCAGTAGTATGGGTCCGGGACAGGGGACCGGGGAGCTGTTTTTT. Translating gives CASSMGPGQGTGELFF. Complete variable domain (other parts from reference TRBV19 and TRBJ2-2): DGGITQSPKYLFRKEGQNVTLSCEQNLNHDAMYWYRQDPGQGLRLIYYSQIVNDFQKGDIAEGYSVSREKKESFPLTVTSAQKNPTAFYLCASSMGPGQGTGELFFGEGSRLTVL.

The sample holds many counts of this clonotype. The limits of the CDR3 on the DNA are not certain, so only TCRdb's listed CDR3 is given. The V and J genes are TRBV7-3 and TRBJ2-2; the table's D call of TRBD1 was not tested on the DNA. Germline V lookup: CDR1 SGHTA, CDR2 FQGTGA. The CDR3 has 17 amino acids, counting both end residues. CDR3 region: CASSLTGTDRTPGSCFF.

This clonotype came up many times. The CDR3 DNA reads TGTGCCAGCAGGCGGACACTTAACACCGGGGAGCTGTTTTTT. Its protein is CASRRTLNTGELFF. The chain carries TRBV7-3 and TRBJ2-2, with D possibly matching TRBD1 (5 bases). CDR1 is SGHTA and CDR2 is FQGTGA in the germline V gene. Trimming left V 6 bases short and J 2 bases short, with 10 bases between. The CDR3 has 14 amino acids.

This clonotype has at least ten counts. This rearrangement joins TRBV24-1 to TRBJ2-3; 7 bases line up with TRBD1. This CDR3 spans 18 amino acids. Germline V gives CDR1 KGHDR, CDR2 SFDVKD. Germline trimming cut 2 bases from V and 1 base from J; bases unmatched to any gene: 11. CDR3 nucleotide sequence: TGTGCCACCAGTGATTCGAAACTATTACAGGGGCGCACAGATACGCAGTATTTT. Protein product: CATSDSKLLQGRTDTQYF.

This clonotype was detected only a few times. The V call is TRBV7-3, the J call TRBJ2-3; D uncertain. V lost 1 base, J lost 6 bases, and 8 bases lay in between. The CDR3 is 13 amino acids. Looked up from germline, CDR1 is SGHTA and CDR2 is FQGTGA. The CDR3 sequence: CASSLNGRDTQYF. In DNA form, the CDR3 reads TGTGCCAGCAGCTTAAATGGGCGGGATACGCAGTATTTT.

This clonotype was counted ten times or more. V usage is TRBV27 and J usage is TRBJ2-5; TRBD2 matches at 9 bases. CDR3 length: 15 amino acids. Germline V CDR1 and CDR2: MNHEY, SMNVEV (reference sequence). The V and J ends lost 4 bases and 4 bases, in that order; junction bases with no gene match: 7. The DNA of the CDR3 is TGTGCCAGCAGTTCTCTTAGCGGGGGCGGAGAGACCCAGTACTTC. Translation: CASSSLSGGGETQYF.

This clonotype was seen many times. The rearrangement uses TRBV18 and TRBJ2-1; 9 bases fit TRBD2. The CDR3 loop spans 15 amino acids. V was clipped by 5 bases and J by 6 bases; unmatched bases: 8. Germline values: CDR1 KGHSH, CDR2 LQKENI. The CDR3 sequence is CASSSGSGRTNEQFF. The CDR3 DNA reads as TGTGCCAGCTCATCGGGGAGCGGGAGGACCAATGAGCAGTTCTTC. Combining the CDR3 with reference TRBV18 and TRBJ2-1 gives the whole variable domain NAGVMQNPRHLVRRRGQEARLRCSPMKGHSHVYWYRQLPEEGLKFMVYLQKENIIDESGMPKERFSAEFPKEGPSILRIQQVVRGDSAAYFCASSSGSGRTNEQFFGPGTRLTVL.

In its sample, this clonotype was seen many times. The V and J genes are TRBV27 and TRBJ1-1; no clear D gene. The V gene's germline CDR1 is MNHEY and CDR2 SMNVEV (reference sequence). The CDR3 totals 14 residues. Trimming left V 6 bases short and J 4 bases short, with 15 bases between. This CDR3 is CASRAALFLTEAFF. CDR3 nucleotide sequence: TGTGCCAGCAGGGCAGCCCTCTTTCTCACTGAAGCTTTCTTT.

This clonotype is medium-sized. V and J are TRBV4-1 and TRBJ2-3; the D is unclear. There are 17 residues in the CDR3. Trimming stripped 5 bases from V and 0 bases from J, with 18 bases between. CDR1 and CDR2 from the germline V gene are MGHRA and YSYEKL. The chain's CDR3 is CASSYRPGVASTDTQYF. The CDR3 DNA is TGCGCCAGCAGCTACAGACCCGGAGTTGCTAGCACAGATACGCAGTATTTT.

This clonotype was observed at least ten times. The V call is TRBV24-1, the J call TRBJ2-5, with 9 bases lining up with TRBD1. Germline V lookup: CDR1 KGHDR, CDR2 SFDVKD. The CDR3 has 18 residues. The V segment lost 9 bases and the J segment 2 bases; nucleotides outside the gene matches: 18. The CDR3 loop is CATQPSRQGGRGQETQYF. The DNA of the CDR3 is TGTGCCACCCAGCCCTCCCGACAGGGGGGTAGGGGGCAAGAGACCCAGTACTTC.